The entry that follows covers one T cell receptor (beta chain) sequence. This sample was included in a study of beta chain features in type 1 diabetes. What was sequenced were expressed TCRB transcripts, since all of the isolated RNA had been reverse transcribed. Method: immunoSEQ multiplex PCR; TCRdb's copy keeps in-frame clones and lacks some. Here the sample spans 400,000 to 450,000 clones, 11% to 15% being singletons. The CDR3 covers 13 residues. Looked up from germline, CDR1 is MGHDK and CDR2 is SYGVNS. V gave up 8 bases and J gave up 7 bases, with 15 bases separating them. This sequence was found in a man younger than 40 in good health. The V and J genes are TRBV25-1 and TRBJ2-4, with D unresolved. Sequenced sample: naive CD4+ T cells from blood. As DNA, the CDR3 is TGTGCCAGCGCCAGGACCCTGGGGAACATTCAGTACTTC. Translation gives CASARTLGNIQYF.